This TCR beta chain was sequenced for a study of CXCR3-negative and CXCR3-positive naive CD8 T cells. Overall study: The libraries yielded 120 million to 150 million TRB reads, about 1.5 +/- 0.3 million each. Study results and limitations: Cryopreserved PBMCs had partly decreased CXCR3 expression; fresh PBMCs were used in most assays. Similar TRBV-TRBJ usage was seen in naive cells (both CXCR3-negative and CXCR3-positive), but memory cells differed. TCR interaction strength was inferred from TRB CDR3 physicochemistry, as CD5 matched across naive subsets.

Note on this clonotype: Its antigen is not identified.

The CDR3 consists of 15 residues. Germline V gene lookup returns CDR1 SGHKS and CDR2 YYEKEE (reference sequence). The authors made the TRB cDNA libraries by 5' RACE using UMI labels. TCRdb reworked the 5' RACE reads into one entry per CDR3 protein, no DNA. This repertoire includes tens of thousands of distinct CDR3 sequences. The chain uses TRBV5-5 and TRBJ1-5. The receptor was derived from a human donor in good health. Some clones in this sample may be carry-over from other donors' samples. Material: memory CD8+ T cells from blood. The CDR3 loop reads CASSLGIDSNQPQHF.